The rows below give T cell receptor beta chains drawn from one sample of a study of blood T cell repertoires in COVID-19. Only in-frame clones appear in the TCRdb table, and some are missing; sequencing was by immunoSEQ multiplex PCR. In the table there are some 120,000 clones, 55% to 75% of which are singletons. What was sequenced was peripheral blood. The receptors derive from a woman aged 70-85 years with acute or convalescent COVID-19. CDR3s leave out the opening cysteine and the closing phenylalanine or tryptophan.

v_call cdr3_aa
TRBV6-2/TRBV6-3 ASSLAGEVYEQY
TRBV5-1 ASSQGQGAQGYT
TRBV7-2 ASRTGSGGLYPY
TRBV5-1 ASSRDPGQSNSPLH
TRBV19 ASSPDRGRGYT
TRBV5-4 ASSSRGPENIQY
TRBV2 ASSAGTSVFDEQF
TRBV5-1 ASSSQTDTEAF
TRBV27 ASSLSPNNSPLH
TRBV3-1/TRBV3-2 ASSQDDFGTDTQY
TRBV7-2 ASSGQGGWLNTEAF
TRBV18 ASSPPRGGKDKNIQY
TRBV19 ASSAPWDRGKTQY
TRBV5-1 ASSLGNSGNRYNEQF
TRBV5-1 ASSFQGPRTGELF
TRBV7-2 ASSSAGIRGEKLF
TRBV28 ASRIPGSRYGYT
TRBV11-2 ASSKGANMNTEAF
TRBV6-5 ASSRGWGTGELF
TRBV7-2 ASSLHGHSYEQY
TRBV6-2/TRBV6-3 ASSYSPAESTDTQY
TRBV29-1 SVGLSEVLRWEQF
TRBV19 ASRLGQGGADTQY
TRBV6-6 ASSYLRATEAF
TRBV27 ASSPGEGETQY
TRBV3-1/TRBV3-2 ASSQSEGLNTQY
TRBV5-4 ASSQTGTGTGAKNIQY
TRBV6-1 ASSEGQGAYEQY
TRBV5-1 ASSLGRARETQY
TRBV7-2 ASSLRQRDRILNYEQY
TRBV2 ASSEFGGQGTQY
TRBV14 ASSQLGQGPRNTQY
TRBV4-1 ASSQVRGLSYT
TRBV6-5 ASSYSRDSYYGYT
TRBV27 ASKGDWAGGYEQY
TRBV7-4 ASSLGGTGDEKLF
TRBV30 AWSATSGRAQEF
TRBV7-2 ASSLTAGGTYEQY
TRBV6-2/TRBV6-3 ASSYSLRDRGEGSYEQY
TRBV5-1 ASSSTLQSGNTIY
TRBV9 ASSVGGSVYNEQF
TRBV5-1 ASSSRTGGNYNEQF
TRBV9 ASSLELGTGELF
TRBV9 ASSQGQGIQGYT
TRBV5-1 ASSLETGTGYGYT
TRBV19 ASSGETGNTIY
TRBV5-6 ASSLAGLVHEQF
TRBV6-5 ASSSTGFGEQY